Sequencing of this TCR beta chain was carried out in a study of blood T cell repertoires in COVID-19. The overall study: There were acute and convalescent COVID-19 samples, and they came from the United States, Italy and Spain. PBMCs, B-cell-depleted T cells, or T cells provided the cDNA or gDNA that made up the material.

V dropped 6 bases and J dropped 3; count of bases not matched to a gene: 9. This CDR3 spans 15 amino acids. Germline loops: CDR1 MNHEY, CDR2 SVGAGI. Source study methods: Quantification of nucleated cells was approximated via reference gene primer amplification. Some clones are missing from TCRdb's copy, which holds only in-frame ones; the method was immunoSEQ multiplex PCR. V, J and clone size reflect that table, while D and trimming were determined from the DNA. In the table there are around 180,000 clones, 65% to 85% of which are singletons. V is TRBV6-5 and J is TRBJ2-7; 9 positions agree with TRBD2. The sample consisted of peripheral blood. The receptor was isolated from a woman aged 30 to 39 with acute or convalescent COVID-19. Here the CDR3 DNA reads TGTGCCAGCAGAGATAGCGGGGGTTATTACTACGAGCAGTACTTC. It codes for CASRDSGGYYYEQYF.